Each of the 18 T cell receptor beta chains below was sequenced from the same sample in a study of blood T cells in healthy people across ages. A second PCR, run for roughly 7 to 11 cycles, used a sample-barcoded 5' primer plus a J-beta primer mix. Each CDR3 protein is one row after TCRdb ran MiXCR on the 5' RACE reads. The sample lists over a million distinct CDR3 sequences, 55% to 75% occurring once. The sample was blood. The receptors shown here come from a man between 18 and 35 years old in good health.

This chain joins TRBV7-9 and TRBJ2-7, with D possibly matching TRBD1 (5 bases). The length of the CDR3 is 14 residues. V lost 4 bases, J lost 0 bases, and 10 bases lay in between. Germline assignment: CDR1 SEHNR and CDR2 FQNEAQ (reference sequence). The CDR3 DNA reads TGTGCCAGCAGCTACCCCAGGGACTCCTACGAGCAGTACTTC. It translates to CASSYPRDSYEQYF.

This sequence joins TRBV28 and TRBJ1-1; TRBD1 matches 7 bases. CDR3 size: 16 residues. V trimming: 1 base; J trimming: 0 bases; junction bases outside the gene matches: 5. Germline V lookup: CDR1 MDHEN, CDR2 SYDVKM. The CDR3 DNA follows: TGTGCCAGCAGTTTATTCATCCAGGGGGTGAACACTGAAGCTTTCTTT. Protein sequence: CASSLFIQGVNTEAFF.

The chain couples TRBV28 to TRBJ1-2, with D unclear. V lost 5 bases to trimming and J lost 3 bases, with 7 bases between them. This CDR3 is built from 12 residues. CDR1 is MDHEN and CDR2 is SYDVKM in the germline V gene. CDR3: CASSPLYYGYTF. The CDR3 nucleotides read TGTGCCAGCAGTCCCCTCTACTATGGCTACACCTTC.

The chain has TRBV6-2 or TRBV6-3 and TRBJ2-7, with TRBD2 matching 7 bases. Germline V gives CDR1 MNHEY, CDR2 SVGEGT. Trimming cost V 5 bases and J 6 bases; bases outside gene matches: 7. The CDR3 covers 13 residues. The CDR3 here is CASSRTRGPEQYF. CDR3 DNA sequence: TGTGCCAGCAGTCGGACTAGGGGTCCCGAGCAGTACTTC.

This clonotype showed up just once. This chain connects TRBV20-1 to TRBJ2-3; D not resolved. The CDR3 is 13 residues long. The germline V gene has CDR1 DFQATT and CDR2 SNEGSKA (reference sequence). The ends were cut back, 2 bases at V and 5 bases at J, with 11 bases in the middle. In DNA, the CDR3 is TGCAGTGCTAGAATGGCGTGGGTAGATACGCAGTATTTT. This gives the protein CSARMAWVDTQYF.

This chain links TRBV29-1 with TRBJ2-5; no reliable D call. V lost 5 bases, J lost 4 bases, and 8 bases lay in between. This CDR3 has 11 amino acids. Germline V lookup: CDR1 SQVTM, CDR2 ANQGSEA. This CDR3 reads CSVFRGETQYF. Written as DNA, the CDR3 is TGCAGCGTTTTTCGAGGAGAGACCCAGTACTTC. Full variable domain (remainder filled in from reference TRBV29-1 and TRBJ2-5): SAVISQKPSRDICQRGTSLTIQCQVDSQVTMMFWYRQQPGQSLTLIATANQGSEATYESGFVIDKFPISRPNLTFSTLTVSNMSPEDSSIYLCSVFRGETQYFGPGTRLLVL.

The chain couples TRBV12-3 or TRBV12-4 to TRBJ2-7, with TRBD1 matching 8 bases. With V trimmed by 6 bases and J by 12 bases, 10 bases remained unmatched. CDR3 size: 12 residues. The DNA of the CDR3 is TGTGCCAGCAGCCGGACAGGGTTATTGCGGTACTTC. This sequence encodes CASSRTGLLRYF.

This rearrangement joins TRBV7-9 to TRBJ2-1, with D perhaps TRBD1 (6 bases). V shed 3 bases and J shed 6 bases, with 18 bases lying between them. The V gene's germline CDR1 is SEHNR and CDR2 FQNEAQ (reference sequence). CDR3 length: 16 residues. Here the CDR3 reads CASSFIGQTTPNEQFF. The CDR3, as DNA: TGTGCCAGCAGCTTCATAGGACAGACCACCCCCAATGAGCAGTTCTTC.

Only a few counts were recorded for this clonotype. The chain carries TRBV5-1 and TRBJ1-2; maybe TRBD1 (5 bases). The germline gives CDR1 SGHRS, CDR2 YFSETQ. The CDR3 consists of 14 residues. V dropped 4 bases and J dropped 0 bases, with 10 bases sitting between them. The CDR3 bases are TGCGCCAGCAGCCCTGAAGGGGCTAACTATGGCTACACCTTC. It is translated as CASSPEGANYGYTF.

This sequence joins TRBV9 and TRBJ2-5, with D uncertain. CDR1 is SGDLS and CDR2 is YYNGEE in the germline V gene. The V and J ends lost 4 bases and 1 base respectively, with 11 bases between them. This CDR3 has 14 amino acids. The CDR3 nucleotides read TGTGCCAGCAGCAACCGGGTTTCCCAAGAGACCCAGTACTTC. It codes for CASSNRVSQETQYF. Supplemented by reference TRBV9 and TRBJ2-5, the full variable domain reads DSGVTQTPKHLITATGQRVTLRCSPRSGDLSVYWYQQSLDQGLQFLIQYYNGEERAKGNILERFSAQQFPDLHSELNLSSLELGDSALYFCASSNRVSQETQYFGPGTRLLVL.

V and J are TRBV7-2 and TRBJ2-1; D is uncertain. Looked up from germline, CDR1 is SGHTA and CDR2 is FQGNSA. V was pared by 1 base and J by 2 bases, with 12 bases between. This CDR3 is built from 16 residues. CDR3 nucleotide sequence: TGTGCCAGCAGCTTAGTTGGGCGAAGCCCCTACAATGAGCAGTTCTTC. Protein product: CASSLVGRSPYNEQFF.

The sample holds a few counts of this clonotype. The rearrangement uses TRBV7-9 and TRBJ2-3; maybe TRBD1 (6 bases). The CDR3 has 19 residues. The V gene lost 5 bases and the J gene lost 5 bases, with 29 bases spanning the gap. Germline V gene sequence: CDR1 SEHNR, CDR2 FQNEAQ (reference sequence). The CDR3 here is CASSRRLGERAGEQDTQYF. The CDR3 DNA reads as TGTGCCAGCAGCCGTCGGCTCGGCGAGAGAGCAGGGGAGCAAGATACGCAGTATTTT.

The rearrangement uses TRBV7-2 and TRBJ2-4, with 10 bases that match TRBD2. The DNA end lines up better with TRBJ2-7; the J call may be wrong. Germline lookup yields CDR1 SGHTA and CDR2 FQGNSA. This CDR3 is built from 19 residues. The chain's CDR3 is CASSFSGRYTTTLTYEQYF. CDR3 nucleotide sequence: TGTGCCAGCAGCTTTAGCGGGAGGTACACAACCACTCTAACCTACGAGCAGTACTTC.

In the case of this clonotype: Its ends do not fully match the called genes, so a read error is possible. The chain links TRBV6-1 to TRBJ2-1; 9 bases are shared with TRBD2. The tail of the sequence fits TRBJ2-7 better, so the J call may be wrong. CDR1 is MNHNS, CDR2 SASEGT, per germline. The CDR3 totals 14 residues. The CDR3 loop is CVSSEALAGYEQYF. In DNA, the CDR3 is TGTGTCAGCAGTGAAGCGCTAGCGGGATACGAGCAGTACTTC.

This clonotype showed up many times. This chain's CDR3 is CASERDTTYEQYF. As DNA, the CDR3 is TGTGCCAGCGAGAGGGACACCACCTACGAGCAGTACTTC. The V call is TRBV2, the J call TRBJ2-7, with a possible D match to TRBD1 (6 bases). Germline lookup yields CDR1 SNHLY and CDR2 FYNNEI. Trimming took off 8 bases at V and 2 bases at J, with 13 bases between the two ends. CDR3 size: 13 residues. The complete variable domain, with remaining parts taken from reference TRBV2 and TRBJ2-7, reads EPEVTQTPSHQVTQMGQEVILRCVPISNHLYFYWYRQILGQKVEFLVSFYNNEISEKSEIFDDQFSVERPDGSNFTLKIRSTKLEDSAMYFCASERDTTYEQYFGPGTRLTVT.

This rearrangement joins TRBV12-3 or TRBV12-4 to TRBJ2-4, with 12 bases fitting TRBD2. Gene TRBJ2-7 matches the end of the DNA better, so the J call may be wrong. This CDR3 region has 15 residues. CDR3 residues: CASSPTSGSEYEQYF. In nucleotides, the CDR3 is TGTGCCAGCAGTCCGACTAGCGGGAGTGAATACGAGCAGTACTTC.

The rearrangement joins TRBV30 to TRBJ1-4; 9 bases are a match to TRBD1. CDR1 is GTSNPN and CDR2 is SVGIG in the germline V gene (reference sequence). There are 16 residues in the CDR3. V was pared by 4 bases and J by 8 bases, with 14 bases of the junction left unmatched. The CDR3 spells CAWTPLTGQGFEKLFF. The CDR3 DNA follows: TGTGCCTGGACCCCTCTTACGGGACAGGGTTTCGAAAAACTGTTTTTT.

This clonotype was detected only a few times. The gene calls are TRBV7-2 and TRBJ2-4, with D hard to call. V was pared by 4 bases and J by 8 bases, with 15 bases between. Germline lookup yields CDR1 SGHTA and CDR2 FQGNSA. The CDR3 length is 14 residues. In DNA, the CDR3 is TGTGCCAGCAGCTCCTCCGTGGCCAATGACATTCAGTACTTC. Its protein is CASSSSVANDIQYF. Combining the CDR3 with reference TRBV7-2 and TRBJ2-4 gives the whole variable domain GAGVSQSPSNKVTEKGKDVELRCDPISGHTALYWYRQSLGQGLEFLIYFQGNSAPDKSGLPSDRFSAERTGGSVSTLTIQRTQQEDSAVYLCASSSSVANDIQYFGAGTRLSVL.